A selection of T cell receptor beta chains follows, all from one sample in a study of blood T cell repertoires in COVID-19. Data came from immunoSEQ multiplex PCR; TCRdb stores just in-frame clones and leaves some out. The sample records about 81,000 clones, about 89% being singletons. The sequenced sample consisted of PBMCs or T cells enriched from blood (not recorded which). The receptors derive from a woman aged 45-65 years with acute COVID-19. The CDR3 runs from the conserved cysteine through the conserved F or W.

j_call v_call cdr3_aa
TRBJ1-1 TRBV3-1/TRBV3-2 CASSQREEAFF
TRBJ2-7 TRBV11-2 CASSLGGLAFYEQYF
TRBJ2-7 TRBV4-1 CASSQDPRGSYEQYF
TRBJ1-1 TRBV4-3 CASSLGTGTTNTEAFF
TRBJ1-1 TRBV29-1 CSVELNSNTEAFF
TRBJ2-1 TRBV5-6 CASSGGLAGGNNEQFF
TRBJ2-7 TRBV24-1 CATSDRSPEESEQYF
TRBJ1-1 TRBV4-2 CASSRRGRNTEAFF
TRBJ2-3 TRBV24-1 CATSDLPQRSSTDTQYF
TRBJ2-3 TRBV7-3 CASSLGGGTGDTQYF
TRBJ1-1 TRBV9 CASSAQVNTEAFF
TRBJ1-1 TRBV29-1 CSVEDQGGEAFF
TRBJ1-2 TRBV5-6 CASSPDRGNYGYTF
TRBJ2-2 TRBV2 CASSTGWRTGELFF
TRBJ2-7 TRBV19 CASSTSSGRLEEQYF
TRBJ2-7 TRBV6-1 CASSEGGGVEQYF
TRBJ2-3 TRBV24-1 CATSIAPGGLSSTDTQYF
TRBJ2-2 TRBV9 CASSVGDGSGVGELFF
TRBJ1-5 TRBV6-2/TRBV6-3 CASSYSGQGALRGNQPQHF
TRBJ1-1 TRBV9 CASSVDLQLNTEAFF
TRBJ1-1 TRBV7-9 CASSPRGRNTEAFF
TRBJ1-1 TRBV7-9 CASSFRQGSEAFF
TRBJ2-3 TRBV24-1 CATSRGLAEKRDTQYF
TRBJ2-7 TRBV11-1 CASSQARAGEQYF
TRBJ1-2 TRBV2 CASKYSGGGYTF
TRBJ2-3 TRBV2 CASNQHAERDTQYF
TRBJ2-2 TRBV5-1 CASSLGRGYTGELFF
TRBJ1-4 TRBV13 CASSLQGDNEKLFF
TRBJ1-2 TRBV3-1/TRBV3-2 CASNRWGEAYGYTF
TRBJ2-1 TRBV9 CASSVEGRVEQFF
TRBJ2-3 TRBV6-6 CASSRLVPSTDTQYF
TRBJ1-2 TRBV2 CASRTGHHLYGYTF
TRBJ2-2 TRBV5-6 CASSSTADRGTGELFF
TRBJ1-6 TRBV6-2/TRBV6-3 CASSPTGLYTGSPLHF
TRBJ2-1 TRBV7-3 CASSPMGLDNEQFF
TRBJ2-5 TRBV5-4 CASSRTGVETQYF
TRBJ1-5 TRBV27 CASKGTALSNQPQHF
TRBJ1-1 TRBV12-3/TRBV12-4 CASSSFLFEAFF
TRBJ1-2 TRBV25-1 CASSRGQAANYGYTF
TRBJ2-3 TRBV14 CASSPLRGDTQYF
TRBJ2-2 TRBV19 CASKGTVNTGELFF
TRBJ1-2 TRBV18 CASSNRDSLLYGYTF
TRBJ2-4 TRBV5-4 CASSLEANIQYF
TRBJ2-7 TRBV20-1 CSASTGTSGAGQYF
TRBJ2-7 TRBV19 CASGAGEIFYEQYF
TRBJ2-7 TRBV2 CASRPQGGYEQYF
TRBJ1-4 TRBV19 CASSNGPRTNEKLFF
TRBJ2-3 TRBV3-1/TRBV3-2 CASSRQGRATDTQYF
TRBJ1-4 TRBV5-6 CASSLGTGWGREKLFF
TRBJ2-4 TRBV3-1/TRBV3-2 CASSVSSGSGEGAKNIQYF
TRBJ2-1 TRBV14 CASSLTSGVYNEQFF
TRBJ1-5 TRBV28 CASSLPQAPYSNQPQHF
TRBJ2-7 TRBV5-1 CASSLVFGQAPYEQYF
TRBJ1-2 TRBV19 CASSIHGKGQGVDYGYTF
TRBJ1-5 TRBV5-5 CASSLHPGVGNQPQHF
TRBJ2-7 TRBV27 CASTDSSRLYEQYF
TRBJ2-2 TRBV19 CASSWYFNTGELFF
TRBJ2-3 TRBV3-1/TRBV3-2 CASSPERGGPDTQYF
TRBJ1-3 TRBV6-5 CASSYKSGFGGNTIYF
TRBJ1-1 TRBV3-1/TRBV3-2 CASSPRQPHEAFF